The T cell receptor beta chain under discussion was sequenced for a study of CD8 T cells in Susac syndrome. cDNA came from roughly 0.47 to 1 ug RNA primed by random hexamers. Using its own MiXCR run on the immunoSEQ multiplex PCR reads, TCRdb lists one record per CDR3 protein. Among some 450,000 distinct CDR3 sequences listed, around 85% were seen once. Trimming shortened V by 4 bases and J by 0 bases, and 12 bases separated the two germline ends. The CDR3 sequence is 15 residues long. Germline V gene sequence: CDR1 ENHRY, CDR2 SYGVKD. The source is a human donor with multiple sclerosis. The rearrangement joins TRBV10-3 to TRBJ1-1, with D tentatively TRBD1 (5 bases). Sequenced input: CD8+ T cells from PBMCs. CDR3 bases: TGTGCCATCAGTGCGGTGGACACTTTGAACACTGAAGCTTTCTTT. This translates into CAISAVDTLNTEAFF.